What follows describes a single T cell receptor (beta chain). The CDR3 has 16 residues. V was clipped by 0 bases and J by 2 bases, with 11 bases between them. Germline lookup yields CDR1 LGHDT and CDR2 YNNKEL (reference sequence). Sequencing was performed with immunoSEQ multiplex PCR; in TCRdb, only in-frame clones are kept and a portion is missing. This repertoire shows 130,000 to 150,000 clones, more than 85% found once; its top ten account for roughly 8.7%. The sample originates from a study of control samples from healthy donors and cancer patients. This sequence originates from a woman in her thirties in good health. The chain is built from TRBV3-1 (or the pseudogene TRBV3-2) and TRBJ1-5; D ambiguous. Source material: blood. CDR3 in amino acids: CASSQDPDGRNQPQHF. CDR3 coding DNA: TGTGCCAGCAGCCAAGATCCCGACGGACGCAATCAGCCCCAGCATTTT.